This record looks at one T cell receptor beta chain sequence and its context. The sample is drawn from a study of Ad26.COV2.S vaccination and SARS-CoV-2 variants. Study-wide context: Donor got 5x10^10 or 1x10^11 viral particles of Ad26.COV2.S.

Only in-frame clones appear in the TCRdb table, and some are missing; sequencing was by immunoSEQ multiplex PCR. The sample lists about 390,000 clones; about 88% were seen once. Trimming removed 3 bases at V and 3 bases at J, with 5 bases between. The CDR3 totals 12 residues. CDR1 is SNHLY and CDR2 is FYNNEI in the germline V gene. Treatment described: roughly 20 received Ad26.COV2.S at low or high dose, single or two shots; about five received placebo; per-sample allocation not given. At day 63 after the first vaccine or placebo injection, samples were drawn. The donor's status was that of an adult aged 18-55 years in Boston.

This receptor was obtained from a person aged 18-65 years who received the Ad26.COV2.S COVID-19 vaccine or a placebo. The source was peripheral blood, collected in a trial of Ad26.COV2.S vaccine versus placebo. The J gene is TRBJ1-1, the V gene TRBV2; no clear D. The CDR3 DNA follows: TGTGCCAGCAGTGAGACGTACACTGAAGCTTTCTTT. It codes for CASSETYTEAFF.